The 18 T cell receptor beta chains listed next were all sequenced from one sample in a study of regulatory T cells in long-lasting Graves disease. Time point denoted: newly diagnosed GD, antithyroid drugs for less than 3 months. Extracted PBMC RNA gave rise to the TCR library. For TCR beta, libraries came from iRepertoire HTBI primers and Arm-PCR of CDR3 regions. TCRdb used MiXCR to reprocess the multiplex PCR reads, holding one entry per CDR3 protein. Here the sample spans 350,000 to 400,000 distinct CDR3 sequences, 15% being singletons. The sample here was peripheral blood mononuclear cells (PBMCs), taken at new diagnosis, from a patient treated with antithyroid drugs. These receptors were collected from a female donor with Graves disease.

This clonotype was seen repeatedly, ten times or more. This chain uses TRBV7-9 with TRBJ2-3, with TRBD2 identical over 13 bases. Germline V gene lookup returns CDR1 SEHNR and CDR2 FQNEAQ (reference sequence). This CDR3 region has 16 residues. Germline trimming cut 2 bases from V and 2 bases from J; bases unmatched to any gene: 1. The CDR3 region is CASSLTSGGDTDTQYF. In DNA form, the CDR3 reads TGTGCCAGCAGCTTAACTAGCGGGGGGGACACAGATACGCAGTATTTT.

The CDR3 coding sequence is TGTGCCAGCAGCCAATCCCGGACGTATGGCTACACCTTC. This gives the protein CASSQSRTYGYTF. The chain uses TRBV3-1 and TRBJ1-2; D is unresolved. CDR1 is LGHDT, CDR2 YNNKEL, per germline (reference sequence). This CDR3 has 13 amino acids. V was clipped by 2 bases and J by 5 bases, with 9 bases between them.

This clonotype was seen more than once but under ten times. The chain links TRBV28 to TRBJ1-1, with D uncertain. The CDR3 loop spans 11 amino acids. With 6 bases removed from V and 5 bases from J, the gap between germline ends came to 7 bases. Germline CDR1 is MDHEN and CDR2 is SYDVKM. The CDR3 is CASRGRTEAFF. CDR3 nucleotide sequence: TGTGCCAGCAGGGGAAGGACTGAAGCTTTCTTT.

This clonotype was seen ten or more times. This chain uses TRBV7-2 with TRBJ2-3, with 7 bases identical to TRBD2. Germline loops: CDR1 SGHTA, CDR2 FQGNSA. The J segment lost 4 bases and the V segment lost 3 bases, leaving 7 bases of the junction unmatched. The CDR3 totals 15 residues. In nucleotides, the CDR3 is TGTGCCAGCAGCTTGAGGGAGGGCCTGTCAGATACGCAGTATTTT. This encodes CASSLREGLSDTQYF.

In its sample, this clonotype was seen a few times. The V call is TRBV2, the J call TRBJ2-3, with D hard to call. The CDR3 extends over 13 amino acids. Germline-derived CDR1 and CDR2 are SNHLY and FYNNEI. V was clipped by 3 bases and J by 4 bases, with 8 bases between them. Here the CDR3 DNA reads TGTGCCAGCAGTGATTGGGTTCCAGATACGCAGTATTTT. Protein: CASSDWVPDTQYF.

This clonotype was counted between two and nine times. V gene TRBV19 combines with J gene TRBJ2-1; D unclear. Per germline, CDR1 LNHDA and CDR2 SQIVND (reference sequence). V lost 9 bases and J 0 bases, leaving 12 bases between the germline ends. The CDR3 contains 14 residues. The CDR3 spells CASKQFTSYNEQFF. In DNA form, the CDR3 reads TGTGCCAGCAAGCAATTCACCTCCTACAATGAGCAGTTCTTC.

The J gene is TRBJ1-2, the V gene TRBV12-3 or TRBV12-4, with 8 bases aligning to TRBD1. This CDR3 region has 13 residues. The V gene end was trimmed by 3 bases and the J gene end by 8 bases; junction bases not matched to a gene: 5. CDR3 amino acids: CASSFSDRDGYTF. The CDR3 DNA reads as TGTGCCAGCAGTTTCTCGGACAGGGACGGCTACACCTTC.

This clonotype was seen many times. CDR3: CASSLRLNTGELFF. DNA for the CDR3: TGTGCCAGCAGCCTTAGACTGAACACCGGGGAGCTGTTTTTT. V and J are TRBV7-3 and TRBJ2-2; no definite D call. This CDR3 region has 14 residues. CDR1 and CDR2 (germline): SGHTA, FQGTGA. Trimming took 5 bases from V and 1 from J, leaving 8 bases between them.

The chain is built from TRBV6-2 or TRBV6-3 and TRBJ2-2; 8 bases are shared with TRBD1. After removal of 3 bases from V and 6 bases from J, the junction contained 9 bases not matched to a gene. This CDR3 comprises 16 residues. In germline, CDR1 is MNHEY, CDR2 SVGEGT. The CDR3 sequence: CASSYSWTGIPGELFF. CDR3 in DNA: TGTGCCAGCAGTTATTCGTGGACAGGGATCCCCGGGGAGCTGTTTTTT.

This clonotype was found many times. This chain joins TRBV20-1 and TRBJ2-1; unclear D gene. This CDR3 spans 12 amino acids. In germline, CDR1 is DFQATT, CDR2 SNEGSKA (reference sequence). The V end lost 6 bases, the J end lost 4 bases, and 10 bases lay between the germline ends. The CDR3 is CSAPVGYNEQFF. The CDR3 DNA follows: TGCAGTGCCCCAGTCGGGTACAATGAGCAGTTCTTC.

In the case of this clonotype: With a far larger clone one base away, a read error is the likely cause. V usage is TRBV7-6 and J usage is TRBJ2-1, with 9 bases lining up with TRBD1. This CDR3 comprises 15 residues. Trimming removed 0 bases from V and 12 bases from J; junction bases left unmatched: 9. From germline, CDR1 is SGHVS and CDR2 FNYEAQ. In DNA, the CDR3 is TGTGCCAGCAGCTTAGCGGGACAGGGAGGCAAAGGGCAGTTCTTC. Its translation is CASSLAGQGGKGQFF. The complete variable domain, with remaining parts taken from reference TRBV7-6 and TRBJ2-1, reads GAGVSQSPRYKVTKRGQDVALRCDPISGHVSLYWYRQALGQGPEFLTYFNYEAQQDKSGLPNDRFSAERPEGSISTLTIQRTEQRDSAMYRCASSLAGQGGKGQFFGPGTRLTVL.

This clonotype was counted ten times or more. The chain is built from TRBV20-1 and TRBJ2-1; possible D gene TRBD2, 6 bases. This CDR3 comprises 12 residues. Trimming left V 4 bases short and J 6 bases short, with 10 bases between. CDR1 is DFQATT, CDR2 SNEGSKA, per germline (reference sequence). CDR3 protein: CSATYSGNEQFF. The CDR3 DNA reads TGCAGTGCTACATATAGCGGCAATGAGCAGTTCTTC.

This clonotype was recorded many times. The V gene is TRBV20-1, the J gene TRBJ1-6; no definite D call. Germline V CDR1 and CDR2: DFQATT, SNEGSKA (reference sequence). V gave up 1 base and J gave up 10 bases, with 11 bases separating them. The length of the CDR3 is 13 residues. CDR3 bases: TGCAGTGCTAGAGGATCCCTGGAGTCACCCCTCCACTTT. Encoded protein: CSARGSLESPLHF.

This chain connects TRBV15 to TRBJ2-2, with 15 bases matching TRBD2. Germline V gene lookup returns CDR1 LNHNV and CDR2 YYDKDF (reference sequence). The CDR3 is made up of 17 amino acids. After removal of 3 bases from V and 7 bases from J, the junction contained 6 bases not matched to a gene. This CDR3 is CATSSGLAGGRVGELFF. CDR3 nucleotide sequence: TGTGCCACCAGCAGTGGACTAGCGGGAGGGAGGGTCGGGGAGCTGTTTTTT.

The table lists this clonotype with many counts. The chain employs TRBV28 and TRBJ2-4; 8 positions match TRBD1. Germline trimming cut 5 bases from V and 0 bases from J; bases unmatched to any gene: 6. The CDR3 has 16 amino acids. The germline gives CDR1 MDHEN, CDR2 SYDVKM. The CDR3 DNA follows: TGTGCCAGCAGTGGACAGGGTGTCGTAGCCAAAAACATTCAGTACTTC. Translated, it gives CASSGQGVVAKNIQYF.

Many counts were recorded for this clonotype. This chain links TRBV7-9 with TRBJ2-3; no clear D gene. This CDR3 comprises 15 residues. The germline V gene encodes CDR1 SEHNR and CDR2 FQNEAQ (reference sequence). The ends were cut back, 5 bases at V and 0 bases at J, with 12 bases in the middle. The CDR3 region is CASSNRASSTDTQYF. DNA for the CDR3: TGTGCCAGCAGCAACCGCGCGTCAAGCACAGATACGCAGTATTTT.

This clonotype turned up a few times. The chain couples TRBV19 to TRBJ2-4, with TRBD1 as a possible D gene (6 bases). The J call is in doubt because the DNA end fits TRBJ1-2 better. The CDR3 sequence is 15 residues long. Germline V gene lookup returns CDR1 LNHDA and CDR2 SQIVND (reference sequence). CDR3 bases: TGTGCCAGTAGATCCGAATTCAGGGGTTTGGGGGGCTACACCTTC. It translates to CASRSEFRGLGGYTF.

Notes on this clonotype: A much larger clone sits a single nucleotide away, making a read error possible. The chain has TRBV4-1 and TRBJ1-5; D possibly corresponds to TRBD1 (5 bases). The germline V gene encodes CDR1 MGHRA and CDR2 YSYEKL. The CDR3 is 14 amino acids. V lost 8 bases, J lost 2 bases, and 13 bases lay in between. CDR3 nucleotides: TGCGCCAGCGGTAGTGGACATGGCAATCAGCCCCAGCATTTT. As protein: CASGSGHGNQPQHF.